This T cell receptor beta chain emerged from a study of OX40 agonist ivuxolimab in advanced cancers. Study information: Prior checkpoint blockade (anti-PD-1, anti-PD-L1 or anti-CTLA-4) was permitted; over 30% had it.

Profiling relied on immunoSEQ multiplex PCR, and the TCRdb table lists in-frame clones only, not all of them. This table holds about 110,000 clones, less than 95% found once. Overall study results and limits: There was clonal expansion of CD4+ and CD8+ blood T cells by week 6 at 0.1 to 3.0 mg/kg.

The ends were cut back, 3 bases at V and 0 bases at J, with 5 bases in the middle. This CDR3 has 13 residues. The V gene's germline CDR1 is MDHEN and CDR2 SYDVKM. Patients with a history of autoimmune disease or on systemic immunosuppression were excluded. Blood was sampled at baseline, cycle 4 day 1, and cycle 7 day 1. With respect to this clone: What it recognizes is unknown. At the DNA level, this CDR3 is encoded by other sequences in the same sample as well.

V and J are TRBV28 and TRBJ1-1; D gene unclear. This TCR was sampled from an adult with an advanced solid tumor such as melanoma, head and neck, liver or kidney cancer. The source material was CD4+ or CD8+ T cells sorted from blood, sampled in a trial of the OX40 agonist ivuxolimab. CDR3 residues: CASSFPMNTEAFF. The CDR3 region has the DNA TGTGCCAGCAGTTTCCCGATGAACACTGAAGCTTTCTTT.